These T cell receptor beta chains were read from a single sample in a study of blood T cell repertoires in COVID-19. Profiled with immunoSEQ multiplex PCR; TCRdb holds only in-frame clones, not every one. The sample contains over 300,000 clones, around 89% of which appear only once. The sequencing input was PBMCs or T cells enriched from blood (not recorded which). The receptors derive from a woman between 40 and 55 years old who had recovered from COVID-19. CDR3s include the opening cysteine and the closing phenylalanine or tryptophan. The D gene is left open where the match is weak. The size entry is marked missing in some rows and otherwise reads once, few, many or a size class.

D gene	V gene	J gene	clone size	CDR3 protein	CDR3 DNA
NA	TRBV5-4	TRBJ2-5	few	CASSFVLETQYF	TGTGCCAGCAGCTTCGTACTAGAGACCCAGTACTTC
NA	TRBV2	TRBJ1-2	NA	CASSELRTVLYGYTF	TGTGCCAGCAGTGAACTGAGGACAGTACTCTATGGCTACACCTTC
TRBD1	TRBV11-2	TRBJ2-5	NA	CASSLGPGQGQETQYF	TGTGCCAGCAGCTTAGGACCGGGACAGGGCCAAGAGACCCAGTACTTC
TRBD2	TRBV5-6	TRBJ2-3	few	CASSLASGRLADTQYF	TGTGCCAGCAGCTTGGCCAGCGGGAGGTTGGCAGATACGCAGTATTTT
NA	TRBV19	TRBJ1-6	NA	CATRGRGQSPLHF	TGTGCCACCCGTGGGAGGGGACAATCACCCCTCCACTTT
NA	TRBV10-3	TRBJ1-1	NA	CAIRERDINTEAFF	TGTGCCATCAGGGAGAGGGACATTAACACTGAAGCTTTCTTT
TRBD2	TRBV7-3	TRBJ2-3	NA	CASSGTSGSTDTQYF	TGTGCCAGCAGCGGGACTAGCGGGAGCACAGATACGCAGTATTTT
NA	TRBV27	TRBJ1-4	NA	CASSPRGSHNEKLFF	TGTGCCAGCAGTCCAAGGGGGTCCCACAATGAAAAACTGTTTTTT
TRBD1	TRBV19	TRBJ2-7	NA	CASSTDRGPYEQYF	TGTGCCAGTAGTACGGACAGGGGGCCCTACGAGCAGTACTTC
TRBD1	TRBV5-8	TRBJ2-5	NA	CASGQGAETQYF	TGTGCCAGCGGGCAGGGGGCGGAGACCCAGTACTTC
TRBD1	TRBV18	TRBJ1-2	NA	CASSPGQGDGYTF	TGTGCCAGCTCACCCGGACAGGGAGACGGCTACACCTTC
TRBD2	TRBV7-8	TRBJ2-1	NA	CASSLPRSGKYNEQFF	TGTGCCAGCAGCTTACCACGGAGCGGGAAGTACAATGAGCAGTTCTTC
NA	TRBV10-3	TRBJ2-1	NA	CAIKDSDYYNEQFF	TGTGCCATCAAAGACTCGGACTACTACAATGAGCAGTTCTTC
TRBD1	TRBV7-3	TRBJ2-1	NA	CASSFAPTGPYNEQFF	TGTGCCAGCAGCTTTGCCCCGACAGGGCCCTACAATGAGCAGTTCTTC
TRBD1	TRBV11-3	TRBJ1-1	NA	CASSLEQGTSEAFF	TGTGCCAGCAGCTTAGAACAGGGGACTAGTGAAGCTTTCTTT
NA	TRBV28	TRBJ1-2	NA	CASSQTGTFYGYTF	TGTGCCAGCAGTCAGACTGGGACATTTTATGGCTACACCTTC
NA	TRBV10-3	TRBJ2-5	NA	CAISESSGSVGTQYF	TGTGCCATCAGTGAGTCGTCAGGGTCGGTCGGGACCCAGTACTTC
NA	TRBV2	TRBJ2-1	few	CASSDEVSSYNEQFF	TGTGCCAGCAGTGATGAGGTCAGCTCCTACAATGAGCAGTTCTTC
NA	TRBV12-3/TRBV12-4	TRBJ1-1	once	CASSPRSEAFF	TGTGCCAGCAGCCCCCGGAGTGAAGCTTTCTTT
TRBD2	TRBV24-1	TRBJ2-3	NA	CATSDPGTSGGTDTQYF	TGTGCCACCAGTGACCCCGGGACTAGCGGGGGCACAGATACGCAGTATTTT
TRBD1	TRBV30	TRBJ2-5	NA	CAWRGQQETQYF	TGTGCCTGGAGGGGACAGCAAGAGACCCAGTACTTC
TRBD1	TRBV28	TRBJ1-5	NA	CASSLRRTGQGQPQHF	TGTGCCAGCAGTTTACGACGGACAGGGCAAGGACAGCCCCAGCATTTT
NA	TRBV7-2	TRBJ2-7	NA	CASSLSPAGYEQYF	TGTGCCAGCAGCTTATCCCCCGCAGGCTACGAGCAGTACTTC
TRBD2	TRBV6-1	TRBJ2-2	NA	CASSEGVAGVTGELFF	TGTGCCAGCAGTGAAGGGGTGGCGGGGGTTACCGGGGAGCTGTTTTTT
NA	TRBV7-9	TRBJ2-3	NA	CASSLALGGPGTDTQYF	TGTGCCAGCAGCTTAGCACTAGGAGGGCCCGGCACAGATACGCAGTATTTT
NA	TRBV6-2/TRBV6-3	TRBJ2-7	few	CASSYSLGTSEQYF	TGTGCCAGCAGTTACTCGTTAGGGACTTCCGAGCAGTACTTC
NA	TRBV3-1/TRBV3-2	TRBJ2-5	NA	CASSQEGGRAETQYF	TGTGCCAGCAGCCAAGAAGGGGGACGGGCAGAGACCCAGTACTTC
NA	TRBV19	TRBJ2-3	few	CASSIRSYSGRRTDTQYF	TGTGCCAGTAGTATCCGATCTTACTCAGGGAGGCGTACAGATACGCAGTATTTT
TRBD1	TRBV7-8	TRBJ1-1	NA	CASSLRTGATEAFF	TGTGCCAGCAGCCTAAGGACAGGGGCCACTGAAGCTTTCTTT
TRBD2	TRBV18	TRBJ2-1	NA	CASSQGTSDNEQFF	TGTGCCAGCTCACAGGGAACTAGCGACAATGAGCAGTTCTTC
NA	TRBV19	TRBJ1-1	NA	CASSPGLLTEAFF	TGTGCCAGTAGTCCTGGACTTTTAACTGAAGCTTTCTTT
NA	TRBV12-3/TRBV12-4	TRBJ2-2	NA	CASSSPAGELFF	TGTGCCAGCAGTTCCCCAGCCGGGGAGCTGTTTTTT
TRBD1	TRBV7-3	TRBJ2-2	NA	CASSTRQGSTGELFF	TGTGCCAGCAGCACGAGACAGGGGTCCACCGGGGAGCTGTTTTTT
NA	TRBV5-1	TRBJ1-1	NA	CASSLLGGRDGAFF	TGCGCCAGCAGCTTGTTAGGGGGACGGGACGGGGCTTTCTTT
NA	TRBV9	TRBJ2-2	once	CASSVVTTGELFF	TGTGCCAGCAGCGTAGTGACTACCGGGGAGCTGTTTTTT
TRBD1	TRBV7-2	TRBJ1-6	NA	CASSGTGGSPLHF	TGTGCCAGCAGCGGGACAGGAGGTTCACCCCTCCACTTT
TRBD2	TRBV11-3	TRBJ2-1	NA	CASSFSGTSGGGEQFF	TGTGCCAGCAGCTTTTCCGGGACTAGCGGGGGAGGTGAGCAGTTCTTC
NA	TRBV12-3/TRBV12-4	TRBJ1-6	NA	CASTQNSPLHF	TGTGCCAGCACCCAAAATTCACCCCTCCACTTT
TRBD2	TRBV24-1	TRBJ2-4	NA	CATSDLALPREGQKNIQYF	TGTGCCACCAGTGATTTGGCTCTGCCTCGGGAGGGCCAGAAAAACATTCAGTACTTC
NA	TRBV6-1	TRBJ1-5	NA	CASNLTPYSNQPQHF	TGTGCCAGCAATCTGACACCTTATAGCAATCAGCCCCAGCATTTT
NA	TRBV5-4	TRBJ2-5	NA	CASSQPGDQETQYF	TGTGCCAGCAGCCAGCCGGGAGATCAAGAGACCCAGTACTTC
TRBD2	TRBV7-8	TRBJ2-2	NA	CASSLVKGRGGTGELFF	TGTGCCAGCAGCCTTGTGAAGGGGCGCGGGGGAACCGGGGAGCTGTTTTTT
TRBD2	TRBV5-6	TRBJ2-2	NA	CASSSRGGKNTGELFF	TGTGCCAGCAGCTCCCGGGGAGGGAAGAACACCGGGGAGCTGTTTTTT
NA	TRBV5-6	TRBJ2-1	few	CASSLQNNEQFF	TGTGCCAGCAGCCTACAGAACAATGAGCAGTTCTTC
NA	TRBV24-1	TRBJ2-3	NA	CATGTGISTDTQYF	TGTGCCACCGGAACAGGGATTAGCACAGATACGCAGTATTTT
TRBD2	TRBV2	TRBJ2-1	NA	CASSDPGTSGTNEQFF	TGTGCCAGCAGTGACCCCGGGACTAGCGGAACCAATGAGCAGTTCTTC
NA	TRBV5-4	TRBJ1-1	NA	CASSRQLGAVGTEAFF	TGTGCCAGCAGCCGCCAGTTAGGGGCCGTGGGCACTGAAGCTTTCTTT
TRBD1	TRBV5-1	TRBJ2-1	NA	CASSQTGDPYNEQFF	TGCGCCAGCAGCCAGACAGGGGATCCCTACAATGAGCAGTTCTTC
NA	TRBV2	TRBJ1-2	NA	CASGQSNYGYTF	TGTGCCAGTGGACAGTCCAACTATGGCTACACCTTC
TRBD2	TRBV2	TRBJ2-1	NA	CASSPTSGAGNEQFF	TGTGCCAGCAGTCCGACTAGCGGGGCGGGGAATGAGCAGTTCTTC